A single sample is the source of the 29 T cell receptor beta chains below, sequenced in a study of blood T cell repertoires in COVID-19. TCRdb's table, derived via immunoSEQ multiplex PCR, lists solely in-frame clones and lacks some. The table lists fewer than 250,000 clones, around 90% of them singletons. Sequencing was done on a sample of PBMCs or T cells enriched from blood (not recorded which). Receptors originate from a woman aged 18-30 years who had recovered from COVID-19.

V is TRBV28 and J is TRBJ2-7, with 8 bases matching TRBD2. This CDR3 is built from 13 residues. Germline V CDR1 and CDR2: MDHEN, SYDVKM. V lost 8 bases and J lost 7; bases outside the gene matches: 10. The CDR3 sequence is CASLARAGGEQYF. CDR3 DNA sequence: TGTGCCAGCCTAGCGCGTGCGGGGGGTGAGCAGTACTTC.

This clone showed up many times. The chain employs TRBV6-5 and TRBJ1-3; maybe TRBD1 (5 bases). Germline CDR1 and CDR2: MNHEY and SVGAGI. The CDR3 has 13 amino acids. V dropped 0 bases and J dropped 9 bases, with 9 bases sitting between them. In DNA form, the CDR3 reads TGTGCCAGCAGTTACTCCCCCGGGGGCACCATATATTTT. This sequence encodes CASSYSPGGTIYF.

The chain is built from TRBV2 and TRBJ2-2; weak D call: TRBD2 (5 bases). Trimming took off 6 bases at V and 9 bases at J, with 17 bases between the two ends. CDR3 length: 14 amino acids. Germline V CDR1 and CDR2: SNHLY, FYNNEI. The CDR3 sequence: CASRGWKYGRELFF. The CDR3 coding sequence is TGTGCCAGCAGGGGGTGGAAATACGGGAGGGAGCTGTTTTTT.

This clone is termed medium-sized. The chain has TRBV28 and TRBJ2-3; 8 nucleotides line up with TRBD1. This CDR3 region has 15 residues. Trimming took 2 bases from V and 3 from J; bases not matched to a gene: 4. Looked up from germline, CDR1 is MDHEN and CDR2 is SYDVKM. CDR3 amino acids: CASSLLQGETDTQYF. The CDR3 DNA is TGTGCCAGCAGTTTACTACAGGGGGAGACAGATACGCAGTATTTT.

V gene TRBV4-2 combines with J gene TRBJ2-7; 8 bases fit TRBD2. V lost 4 bases and J lost 3; bases outside the gene matches: 8. Germline loops: CDR1 LGHNA, CDR2 YNFKEQ. This CDR3 is built from 15 residues. CDR3 loop: CASSPGSGAIYEQYF. The CDR3 DNA reads as TGTGCCAGCAGCCCAGGTAGCGGGGCGATCTACGAGCAGTACTTC.

The gene calls are TRBV29-1 and TRBJ1-1; the D gene is possibly TRBD1 (6 bases). The V gene's germline CDR1 is SQVTM and CDR2 ANQGSEA. This CDR3 is 14 amino acids long. Between the trimmed V and J ends, which lost 4 bases and 4 bases, there was a span of 16 bases. CDR3 bases: TGCAGCGTTGCCGCACCAGGGGTTGCCACTGAAGCTTTCTTT. It translates to CSVAAPGVATEAFF.

The chain carries TRBV7-3 and TRBJ2-1; weak D call: TRBD2 (6 bases). Germline CDR1 reads SGHTA; CDR2 reads FQGTGA. The V and J ends lost 5 bases and 0 bases respectively, with 8 bases between them. The CDR3 runs to 14 residues. CDR3 DNA sequence: TGTGCCAGCAGCGGGGGGAGCTCCTACAATGAGCAGTTCTTC. Translation: CASSGGSSYNEQFF.

J is TRBJ1-2 and V is TRBV5-1, with 11 bases fitting TRBD1. Germline CDR1 SGHRS, CDR2 YFSETQ. The CDR3 has 14 residues. The V gene end was trimmed by 4 bases and the J gene end by 3 bases; junction bases not matched to a gene: 2. The CDR3 sequence is CASSAGQGDYGYTF. The DNA of the CDR3 is TGCGCCAGCAGCGCGGGACAGGGGGACTATGGCTACACCTTC.

The CDR3 sequence is CASSYWGQSELTF. CDR3 sequence (DNA): TGTGCCAGCAGTTACTGGGGACAGAGTGAGCTAACCTTC. The chain couples TRBV6-5 to TRBJ1-2; 7 nucleotides align to TRBD1. The CDR3 is 13 amino acids. V gave up 1 base and J gave up 14 bases; unmatched junction bases: 10. The germline CDR1 and CDR2 sequences are MNHEY and SVGAGI.

The V and J genes are TRBV5-6 and TRBJ1-1; D not resolved. Germline assignment: CDR1 SGHDT and CDR2 YYEEEE. The V and J ends lost 4 bases and 8 bases respectively, with 15 bases between them. This CDR3 region has 13 residues. The CDR3 DNA reads as TGTGCCAGCAGCCGCGGAAGTACGGTCGAAGCTTTCTTT. Translated, it gives CASSRGSTVEAFF.

The V and J genes are TRBV3-1 (or the pseudogene TRBV3-2) and TRBJ2-7, with 7 bases fitting TRBD1. This CDR3 contains 13 residues. With 4 bases clipped from V and 2 bases from J, the junction kept 2 bases outside the gene matches. Germline V CDR1 and CDR2: LGHDT, YNNKEL (reference sequence). The CDR3 sequence is CASSPGTAYEQYF. The CDR3 coding sequence is TGTGCCAGCAGCCCAGGGACAGCCTACGAGCAGTACTTC.

The chain joins TRBV5-1 to TRBJ1-5; D gene uncertain. CDR3 size: 15 residues. V lost 0 bases and J 1 base, leaving 8 bases between the germline ends. Germline V CDR1 and CDR2: SGHRS, YFSETQ. The CDR3 nucleotides are TGCGCCAGCAGCTTGGAACCGGGAAGCAATCAGCCCCAGCATTTT. It yields the protein CASSLEPGSNQPQHF. Looking up the rest from reference TRBV5-1 and TRBJ1-5 gives the full variable domain: KAGVTQTPRYLIKTRGQQVTLSCSPISGHRSVSWYQQTPGQGLQFLFEYFSETQRNKGNFPGRFSGRQFSNSRSEMNVSTLELGDSALYLCASSLEPGSNQPQHFGDGTRLSIL.

The V call is TRBV28, the J call TRBJ1-1, with TRBD1 as a possible D gene (5 bases). This CDR3 comprises 14 residues. Germline V CDR1 and CDR2: MDHEN, SYDVKM. Trimming left V 6 bases short and J 0 bases short, with 11 bases between. CDR3 loop: CASRNQGLNTEAFF. DNA of the CDR3: TGTGCCAGCAGAAACCAGGGATTGAACACTGAAGCTTTCTTT.

V usage is TRBV30 and J usage is TRBJ1-5; 7 nucleotides match TRBD1. Germline CDR1 is GTSNPN and CDR2 is SVGIG (reference sequence). The CDR3 is made up of 14 amino acids. The junction had 6 bases not matched to a gene; V was cut back by 1 base and J by 6 bases. CDR3 sequence reads: CAWSGGTGAQPQHF. As DNA, the CDR3 is TGTGCCTGGAGTGGTGGAACAGGGGCTCAGCCCCAGCATTTT.

The gene calls are TRBV3-1 (or the pseudogene TRBV3-2) and TRBJ1-2; 8 bases match TRBD1. The CDR3 covers 14 residues. Trimming cost V 4 bases and J 6 bases; bases outside gene matches: 7. Germline values: CDR1 LGHDT, CDR2 YNNKEL (reference sequence). CDR3 sequence (DNA): TGTGCCAGCAGCCGGCAGGGGGCGCAGGATGGCTACACCTTC. It translates to CASSRQGAQDGYTF.

The chain is built from TRBV18 and TRBJ2-1; 10 bases line up with TRBD1. V lost 4 bases and J lost 0; bases outside the gene matches: 0. CDR3 size: 15 residues. Per germline, CDR1 KGHSH and CDR2 LQKENI. The CDR3 DNA is TGTGCCAGCTCACGGACAGGGGGCTCCTACAATGAGCAGTTCTTC. Amino acids: CASSRTGGSYNEQFF.

This chain connects TRBV11-3 to TRBJ1-5; D not certain. The CDR3 totals 15 residues. The V end was cut by 1 base, the J end by 0 bases, with 7 bases between. Germline CDR1 and CDR2: SGHNT and YENEEA. The DNA for the CDR3 is TGTGCCAGCAGCTTAGGATACTATAGCAATCAGCCCCAGCATTTT. This gives the protein CASSLGYYSNQPQHF.

The V gene is TRBV5-6, the J gene TRBJ2-2, with TRBD1 identical over 7 bases. Trimming took 6 bases from V and 8 from J; bases not matched to a gene: 16. The CDR3 runs to 16 residues. Germline V CDR1 and CDR2: SGHDT, YYEEEE. CDR3 nucleotides: TGTGCCAGCACCTGGGACCGGGACAGCCGGTTTGGGGAGCTGTTTTTT. It codes for CASTWDRDSRFGELFF.

The CDR3 reads CASSVGAGNTGELFF. The CDR3 DNA is TGTGCCAGCAGCGTAGGAGCGGGGAACACCGGGGAGCTGTTTTTT. The rearrangement links TRBV9 to TRBJ2-2; a weak D match, TRBD2 (6 bases). V shed 0 bases and J shed 1 base, with 7 bases lying between them. The CDR3 runs to 15 residues. Germline loops: CDR1 SGDLS, CDR2 YYNGEE.

This chain uses TRBV25-1 with TRBJ1-5; possibly TRBD1 for D (5 bases). V lost 10 bases to trimming and J lost 4 bases, with 14 bases between them. The CDR3 spans 13 residues. Germline V CDR1 and CDR2: MGHDK, SYGVNS. The CDR3 loop reads CATRGLTNQPQHF. CDR3 coding DNA: TGTGCCACCCGGGGACTGACTAATCAGCCCCAGCATTTT.

In regard to this clone: The germline gene is not matched at one end of the junction; a read error may be the cause. The chain links TRBV9 to TRBJ2-1, with D perhaps TRBD1 (6 bases). Germline CDR1 reads SGDLS; CDR2 reads YYNGEE. CDR3 length equals 12 residues. The CDR3 sequence is CASSATGNGQFF. CDR3 bases: TGTGCCAGCAGCGCAACAGGGAATGGGCAGTTCTTC.

The rearrangement joins TRBV19 to TRBJ1-1; TRBD1 aligns across 7 bases. The CDR3 runs 14 residues. The V gene's germline CDR1 is LNHDA and CDR2 SQIVND (reference sequence). Trimming cost V 6 bases and J 3 bases; bases outside gene matches: 7. CDR3 region: CASSRQGRDTEAFF. CDR3 coding DNA: TGTGCCAGTAGCAGACAGGGACGGGACACTGAAGCTTTCTTT.

The CDR3: CASSPHGQGPYGYTF. The CDR3 nucleotides read TGTGCCAGCAGCCCTCACGGGCAGGGGCCCTATGGCTACACCTTC. The J gene is TRBJ1-2, the V gene TRBV7-9; D may be TRBD1 (6 bases). V gave up 5 bases and J gave up 4 bases, with 17 bases separating them. Germline V lookup: CDR1 SEHNR, CDR2 FQNEAQ (reference sequence). The CDR3 is 15 amino acids.

This chain links TRBV7-6 with TRBJ2-1; 11 nucleotides line up with TRBD1. The CDR3 covers 18 residues. The germline gives CDR1 SGHVS, CDR2 FNYEAQ. The trim removed 0 bases at V and 1 base at J, leaving 5 bases unmatched. The CDR3 bases are TGTGCCAGCAGCTTAGCGGACAGGGGGCTAGGATCCTACAATGAGCAGTTCTTC. This gives the protein CASSLADRGLGSYNEQFF. The whole variable domain, filled in from reference TRBV7-6 and TRBJ2-1, reads GAGVSQSPRYKVTKRGQDVALRCDPISGHVSLYWYRQALGQGPEFLTYFNYEAQQDKSGLPNDRFSAERPEGSISTLTIQRTEQRDSAMYRCASSLADRGLGSYNEQFFGPGTRLTVL.

The rearrangement uses TRBV7-9 and TRBJ2-3; 9 positions agree with TRBD2. Looked up from germline, CDR1 is SEHNR and CDR2 is FQNEAQ (reference sequence). V gave up 0 bases and J gave up 2 bases; unmatched junction bases: 3. The CDR3 loop spans 16 amino acids. The chain's CDR3 is CASSLASGGTTDTQYF. In DNA form, the CDR3 reads TGTGCCAGCAGCTTAGCGAGCGGGGGGACCACAGATACGCAGTATTTT.

The chain is built from TRBV27 and TRBJ1-5, with D hard to call. The V end was cut by 1 base, the J end by 2 bases, with 6 bases between. The V gene's germline CDR1 is MNHEY and CDR2 SMNVEV (reference sequence). This CDR3 region has 14 residues. This chain's CDR3 is CASSLWSGNQPQHF. The CDR3 DNA is TGTGCCAGCAGTTTATGGTCAGGCAATCAGCCCCAGCATTTT.

Here the CDR3 reads CARGAQQGGTYEQYF. CDR3 nucleotide sequence: TGTGCGAGGGGGGCACAACAGGGGGGAACCTACGAGCAGTACTTC. The J gene is TRBJ2-7, the V gene TRBV25-1; 8 bases agree with TRBD1. Per the germline V gene, CDR1 is MGHDK and CDR2 is SYGVNS. This CDR3 is 15 amino acids long.

V is TRBV11-2 and J is TRBJ2-5; 9 bases fit TRBD1. Looked up from germline, CDR1 is SGHAT and CDR2 is FQNNGV. V shed 1 base, J shed 4 bases, and the junction held 13 bases outside the gene matches. The CDR3 is 18 residues long. The CDR3, as DNA: TGTGCCAGCAGCTTAGTAGGAGGTCTTGCGGACAGGGGAGAGACCCAGTACTTC. Protein: CASSLVGGLADRGETQYF.

The rearrangement links TRBV12-3 or TRBV12-4 to TRBJ2-1, with no clear D. The CDR3 covers 12 residues. V was pared by 0 bases and J by 8 bases, with 5 bases between. The CDR3 DNA is TGTGCCAGCAGTTTAGCTCCCTATGAGCAGTTCTTC. Amino acids: CASSLAPYEQFF.